This T cell receptor (beta chain) was identified during a study of T cell repertoires in cytomegalovirus infection. Germline assignment: CDR1 SGHTA and CDR2 FQGNSA. V lost 3 bases and J 5 bases, leaving 13 bases between the germline ends. The CDR3 runs 14 residues. MiXCR was run by TCRdb on the reads, yielding one entry per CDR3 protein. This sample has some 300,000 distinct CDR3 sequences; around 15% occur once, and the top ten carry 7% to 9.5%. The receptor was isolated from a human donor in good health (CMV status not recorded). Some clones in this sample may be carry-over from other donors' samples. Material for sequencing was PBMCs. The chain recombines TRBV7-2 with TRBJ1-2; D is undetermined. The CDR3 loop is CASSFRTVPYGYTF. DNA of the CDR3: TGTGCCAGCAGCTTTCGCACCGTTCCTTATGGCTACACCTTC.